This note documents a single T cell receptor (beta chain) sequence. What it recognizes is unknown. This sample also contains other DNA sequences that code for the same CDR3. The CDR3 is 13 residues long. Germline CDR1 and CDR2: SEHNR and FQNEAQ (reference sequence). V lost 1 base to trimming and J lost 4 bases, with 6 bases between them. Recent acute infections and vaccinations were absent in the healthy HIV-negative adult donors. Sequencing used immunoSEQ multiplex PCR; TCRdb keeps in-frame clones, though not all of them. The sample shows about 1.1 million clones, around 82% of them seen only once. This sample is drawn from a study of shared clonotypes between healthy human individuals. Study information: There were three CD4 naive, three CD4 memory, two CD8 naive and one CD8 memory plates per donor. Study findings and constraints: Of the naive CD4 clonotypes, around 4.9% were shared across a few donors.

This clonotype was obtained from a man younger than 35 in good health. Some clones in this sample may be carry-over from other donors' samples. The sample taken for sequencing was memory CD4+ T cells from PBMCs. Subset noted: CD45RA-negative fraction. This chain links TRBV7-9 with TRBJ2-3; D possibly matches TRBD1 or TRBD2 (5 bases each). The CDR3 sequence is CASSLGGADTQYF. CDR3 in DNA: TGTGCCAGCAGCTTAGGAGGGGCAGATACGCAGTATTTT.